The clone carrying this TCR beta chain was recorded many times. Antigen unknown. The library was designed around alpha chains, so this beta chain is a stray read whose abundance carries little weight. This specimen belongs to a study of spatial heterogeneity in lung cancer. On the study more broadly: From matched bulk RNA-seq came a T cell module score, which showed a strong correlation with TCR transcript counts in tumor regions.

As for time point: sample taken at primary tumor resection. Samples came from roughly 70 TRACERx patients with untreated early-stage lung cancer. No cell sorting; template was whole RNA from tumor, lung tissue or PBMC. Study-wide results and limits: One measure, the expanded intratumoral alpha and beta TCR count, tracked tumor mutation counts.

The CDR3 consists of 13 residues. V lost 2 bases, J lost 4 bases, and 8 bases lay in between. TCRdb called the 5' RACE reads again in MiXCR, with one record for every CDR3 protein. The data contain about 3,600 distinct CDR3 sequences, about 16% of them singletons. The chain links TRBV12-3 or TRBV12-4 to TRBJ1-1, with no clear D. The sample here was lung tumor tissue, taken at surgery. The receptor comes from a female donor with early-stage non-small cell lung cancer. DNA of the CDR3: TGTGCCAGCAGTTTAATCGAATCCACTGAAGCTTTCTTT. It translates to CASSLIESTEAFF.